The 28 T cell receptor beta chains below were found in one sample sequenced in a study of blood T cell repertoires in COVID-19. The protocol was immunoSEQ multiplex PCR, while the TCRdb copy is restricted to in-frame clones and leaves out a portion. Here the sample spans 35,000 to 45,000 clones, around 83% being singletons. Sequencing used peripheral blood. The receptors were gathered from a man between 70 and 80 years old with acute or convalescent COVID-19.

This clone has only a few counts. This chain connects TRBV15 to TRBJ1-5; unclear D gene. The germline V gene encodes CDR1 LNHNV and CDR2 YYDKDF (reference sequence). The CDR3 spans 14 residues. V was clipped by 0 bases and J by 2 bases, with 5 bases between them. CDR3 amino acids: CATSRDRGNQPQHF. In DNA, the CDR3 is TGTGCCACCAGCAGAGATCGGGGCAATCAGCCCCAGCATTTT.

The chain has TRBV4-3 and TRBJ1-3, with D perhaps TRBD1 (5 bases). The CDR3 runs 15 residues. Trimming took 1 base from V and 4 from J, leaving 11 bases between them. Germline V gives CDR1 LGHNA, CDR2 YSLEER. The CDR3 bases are TGCGCCAGCAGCCAAGGCAGGGTAGGAGGAAACACCATATATTTT. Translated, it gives CASSQGRVGGNTIYF.

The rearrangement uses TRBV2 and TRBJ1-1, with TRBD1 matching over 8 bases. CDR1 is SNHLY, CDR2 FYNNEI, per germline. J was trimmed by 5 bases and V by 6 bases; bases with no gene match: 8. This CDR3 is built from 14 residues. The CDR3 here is CASSAPTGGTEAFF. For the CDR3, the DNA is TGTGCCAGCAGCGCACCCACAGGGGGAACTGAAGCTTTCTTT.

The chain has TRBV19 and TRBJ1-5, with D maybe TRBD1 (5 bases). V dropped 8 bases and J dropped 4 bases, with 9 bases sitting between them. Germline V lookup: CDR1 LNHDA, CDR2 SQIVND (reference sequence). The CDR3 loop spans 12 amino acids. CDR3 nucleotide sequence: TGTGCCAGTCGGCAGGGTAATCAGCCCCAGCATTTT. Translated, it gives CASRQGNQPQHF.

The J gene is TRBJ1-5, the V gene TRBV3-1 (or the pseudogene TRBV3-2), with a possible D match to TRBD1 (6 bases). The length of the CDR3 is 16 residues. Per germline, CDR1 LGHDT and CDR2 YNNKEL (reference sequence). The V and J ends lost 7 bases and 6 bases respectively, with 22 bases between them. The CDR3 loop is CASIRYYRERGQPQHF. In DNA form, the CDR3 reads TGTGCCAGCATCCGTTACTACAGGGAACGAGGTCAGCCCCAGCATTTT.

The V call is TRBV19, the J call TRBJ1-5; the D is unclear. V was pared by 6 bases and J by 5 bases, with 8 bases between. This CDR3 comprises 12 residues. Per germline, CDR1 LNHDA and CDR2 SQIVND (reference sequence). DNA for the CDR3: TGTGCCAGTAGCTTATTAGATCAGCCCCAGCATTTT. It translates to CASSLLDQPQHF.

CDR3 sequence: CASSFKGVDNQPQHF. In nucleotides, the CDR3 is TGTGCCAGCAGCTTTAAGGGGGTTGACAATCAGCCCCAGCATTTT. The chain recombines TRBV7-2 with TRBJ1-5; possibly TRBD1 for D (6 bases). Trimming pared 3 bases from V and 3 bases from J, leaving 12 bases between. Germline V gene lookup returns CDR1 SGHTA and CDR2 FQGNSA. This CDR3 contains 15 residues. The full variable domain, with the rest looked up from reference TRBV7-2 and TRBJ1-5, is GAGVSQSPSNKVTEKGKDVELRCDPISGHTALYWYRQSLGQGLEFLIYFQGNSAPDKSGLPSDRFSAERTGGSVSTLTIQRTQQEDSAVYLCASSFKGVDNQPQHFGDGTRLSIL.

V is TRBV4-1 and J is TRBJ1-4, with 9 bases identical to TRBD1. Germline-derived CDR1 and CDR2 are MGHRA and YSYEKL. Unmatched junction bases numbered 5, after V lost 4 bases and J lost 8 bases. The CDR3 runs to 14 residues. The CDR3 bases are TGCGCCAGCAGCCTTGACAGGGGGAAGGAAAAACTGTTTTTT. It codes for CASSLDRGKEKLFF.

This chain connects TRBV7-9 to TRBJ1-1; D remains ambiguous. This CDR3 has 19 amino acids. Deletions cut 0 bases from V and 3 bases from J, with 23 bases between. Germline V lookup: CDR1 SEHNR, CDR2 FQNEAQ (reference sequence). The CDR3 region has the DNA TGTGCCAGCAGCTTAGCGGGGAGGCCTTACCACCCATCCGACACTGAAGCTTTCTTT. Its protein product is CASSLAGRPYHPSDTEAFF. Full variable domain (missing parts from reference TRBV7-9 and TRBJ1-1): DTGVSQNPRHKITKRGQNVTFRCDPISEHNRLYWYRQTLGQGPEFLTYFQNEAQLEKSRLLSDRFSAERPKGSFSTLEIQRTEQGDSAMYLCASSLAGRPYHPSDTEAFFGQGTRLTVV.

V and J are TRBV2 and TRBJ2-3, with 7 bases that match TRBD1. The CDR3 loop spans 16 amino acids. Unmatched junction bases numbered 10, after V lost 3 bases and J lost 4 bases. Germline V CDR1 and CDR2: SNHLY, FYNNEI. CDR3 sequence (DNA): TGTGCCAGCAGTGATCCGGGACAGCGAGGGTCAGATACGCAGTATTTT. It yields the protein CASSDPGQRGSDTQYF.

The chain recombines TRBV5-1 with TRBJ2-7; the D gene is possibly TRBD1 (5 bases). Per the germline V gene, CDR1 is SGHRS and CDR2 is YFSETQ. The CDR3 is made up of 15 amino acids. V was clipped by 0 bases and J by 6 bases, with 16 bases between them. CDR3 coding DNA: TGCGCCAGCAGCTTGGTGGCAGGGAACCCGGGCGAGCAGTACTTC. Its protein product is CASSLVAGNPGEQYF. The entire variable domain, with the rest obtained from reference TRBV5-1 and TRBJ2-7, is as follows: KAGVTQTPRYLIKTRGQQVTLSCSPISGHRSVSWYQQTPGQGLQFLFEYFSETQRNKGNFPGRFSGRQFSNSRSEMNVSTLELGDSALYLCASSLVAGNPGEQYFGPGTRLTVT.

CDR3 protein: CASMVQSGTEAFF. The CDR3 DNA follows: TGTGCCAGCATGGTTCAATCAGGCACTGAAGCTTTCTTT. The chain joins TRBV5-5 to TRBJ1-1; D uncertain. Deletions cut 6 bases from V and 4 bases from J, with 13 bases between. The length of the CDR3 is 13 residues. From germline, CDR1 is SGHKS and CDR2 YYEKEE (reference sequence).

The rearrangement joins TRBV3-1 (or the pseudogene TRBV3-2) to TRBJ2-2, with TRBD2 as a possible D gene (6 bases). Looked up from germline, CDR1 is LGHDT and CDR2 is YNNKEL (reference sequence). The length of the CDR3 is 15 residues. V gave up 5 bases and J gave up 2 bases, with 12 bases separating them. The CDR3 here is CASSSGTLNTGELFF. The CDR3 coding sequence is TGTGCCAGCAGCTCCGGGACTCTAAACACCGGGGAGCTGTTTTTT.

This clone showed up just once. CDR3: CASSQGWQGYGYTF. CDR3 nucleotide sequence: TGTGCCAGCAGCCAAGGCTGGCAGGGATATGGCTACACCTTC. The chain uses TRBV3-1 (or the pseudogene TRBV3-2) and TRBJ1-2, with D perhaps TRBD1 (5 bases). Trimming took off 1 base at V and 5 bases at J, with 11 bases between the two ends. The CDR3 spans 14 residues. CDR1 and CDR2 (germline): LGHDT, YNNKEL (reference sequence).

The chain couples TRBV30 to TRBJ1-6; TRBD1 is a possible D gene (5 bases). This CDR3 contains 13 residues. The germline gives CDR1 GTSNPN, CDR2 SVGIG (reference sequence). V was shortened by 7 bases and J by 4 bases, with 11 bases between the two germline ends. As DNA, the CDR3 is TGTGCCTTCGCTGACAGATATAATTCACCCCTCCACTTT. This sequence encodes CAFADRYNSPLHF.

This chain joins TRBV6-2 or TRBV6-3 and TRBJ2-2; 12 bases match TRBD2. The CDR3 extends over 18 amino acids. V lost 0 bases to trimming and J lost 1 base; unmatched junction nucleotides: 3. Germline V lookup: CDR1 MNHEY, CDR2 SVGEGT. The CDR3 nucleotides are TGTGCCAGCAGTTACTCATCTAGCGGGAGGGGGAACACCGGGGAGCTGTTTTTT. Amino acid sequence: CASSYSSSGRGNTGELFF.

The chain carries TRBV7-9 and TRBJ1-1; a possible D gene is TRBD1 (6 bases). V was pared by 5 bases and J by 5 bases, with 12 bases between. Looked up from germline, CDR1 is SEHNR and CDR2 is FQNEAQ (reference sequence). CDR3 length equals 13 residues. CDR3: CASSPKGGTEAFF. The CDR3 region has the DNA TGTGCCAGCAGCCCCAAAGGGGGAACTGAAGCTTTCTTT.

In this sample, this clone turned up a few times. The CDR3 DNA follows: TGTGCCAGCAGCCCCGGGGGAGGGATTAACCACGAGCAGTACTTC. As protein: CASSPGGGINHEQYF. V and J are TRBV7-2 and TRBJ2-7, with 7 positions matching TRBD2. Germline V CDR1 and CDR2: SGHTA, FQGNSA. V was clipped by 5 bases and J by 5 bases; unmatched bases: 12. The CDR3 consists of 15 residues.

The CDR3 coding sequence is TGTGCCAGCAGCTTAGGTAGTTACAATGAGCAGTTCTTC. Its protein is CASSLGSYNEQFF. The chain is built from TRBV7-9 and TRBJ2-1; D ambiguous. The CDR3 contains 13 residues. The ends were cut back, 1 base at V and 4 bases at J, with 5 bases in the middle. CDR1 is SEHNR, CDR2 FQNEAQ, per germline (reference sequence).

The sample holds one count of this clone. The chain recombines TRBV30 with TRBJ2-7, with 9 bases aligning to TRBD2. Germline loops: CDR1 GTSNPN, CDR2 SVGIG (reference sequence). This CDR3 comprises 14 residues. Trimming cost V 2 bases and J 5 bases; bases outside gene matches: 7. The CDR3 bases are TGTGCCTGGAGTTACGGGCTAGCGGGGAACGAGCAGTACTTC. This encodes CAWSYGLAGNEQYF.

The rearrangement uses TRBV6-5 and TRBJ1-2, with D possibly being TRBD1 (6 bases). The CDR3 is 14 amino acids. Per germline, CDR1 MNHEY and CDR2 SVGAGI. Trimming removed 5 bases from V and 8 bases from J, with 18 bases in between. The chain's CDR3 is CASSPSGGFGGYTF. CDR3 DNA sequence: TGTGCCAGCAGTCCCAGCGGGGGCTTCGGCGGCTACACCTTC.

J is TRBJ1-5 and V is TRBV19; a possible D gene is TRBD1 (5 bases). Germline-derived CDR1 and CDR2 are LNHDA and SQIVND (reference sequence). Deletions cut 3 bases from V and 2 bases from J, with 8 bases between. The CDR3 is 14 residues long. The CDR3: CASSISRGNQPQHF. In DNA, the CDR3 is TGTGCCAGTAGTATCTCCAGGGGCAATCAGCCCCAGCATTTT.

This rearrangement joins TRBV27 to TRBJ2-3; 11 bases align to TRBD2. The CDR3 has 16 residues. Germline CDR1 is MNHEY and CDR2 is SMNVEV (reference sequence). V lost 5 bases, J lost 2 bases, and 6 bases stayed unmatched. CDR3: CASSPILAGDTDTQYF. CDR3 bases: TGTGCCAGCAGTCCCATACTAGCGGGAGACACAGATACGCAGTATTTT.

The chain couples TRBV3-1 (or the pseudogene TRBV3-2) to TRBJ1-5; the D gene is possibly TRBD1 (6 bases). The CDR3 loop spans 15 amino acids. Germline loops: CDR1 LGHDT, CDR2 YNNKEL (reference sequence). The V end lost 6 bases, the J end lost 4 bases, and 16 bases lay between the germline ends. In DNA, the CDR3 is TGTGCCAGCAGACAAACAGGGCGACGAAATCAGCCCCAGCATTTT. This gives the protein CASRQTGRRNQPQHF.

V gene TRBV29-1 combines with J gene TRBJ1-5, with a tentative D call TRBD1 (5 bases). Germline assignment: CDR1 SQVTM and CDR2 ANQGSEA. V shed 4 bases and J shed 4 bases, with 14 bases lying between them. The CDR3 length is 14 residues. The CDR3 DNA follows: TGCAGCGTTGCCCGCGGGACCTCGAATCAGCCCCAGCATTTT. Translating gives CSVARGTSNQPQHF. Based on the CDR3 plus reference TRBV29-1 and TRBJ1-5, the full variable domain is SAVISQKPSRDICQRGTSLTIQCQVDSQVTMMFWYRQQPGQSLTLIATANQGSEATYESGFVIDKFPISRPNLTFSTLTVSNMSPEDSSIYLCSVARGTSNQPQHFGDGTRLSIL.

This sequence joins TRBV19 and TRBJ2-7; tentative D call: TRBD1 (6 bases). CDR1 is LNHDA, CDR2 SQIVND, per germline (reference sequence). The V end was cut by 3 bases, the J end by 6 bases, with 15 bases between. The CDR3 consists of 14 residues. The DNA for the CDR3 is TGTGCCAGTAGTATTCCCGGACAGCGCCTCGAGCAGTACTTC. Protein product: CASSIPGQRLEQYF.

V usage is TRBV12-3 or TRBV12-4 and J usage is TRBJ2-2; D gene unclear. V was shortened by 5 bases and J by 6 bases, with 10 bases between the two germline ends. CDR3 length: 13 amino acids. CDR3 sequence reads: CASSPAIPGELFF. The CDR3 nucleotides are TGTGCCAGCAGTCCCGCTATCCCCGGGGAGCTGTTTTTT.

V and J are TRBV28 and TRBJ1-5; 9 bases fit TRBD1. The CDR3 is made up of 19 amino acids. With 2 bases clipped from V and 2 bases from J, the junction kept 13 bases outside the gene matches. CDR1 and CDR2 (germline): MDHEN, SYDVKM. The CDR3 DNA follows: TGTGCCAGCAGTTTAGTATATCCCGGGACAGGGAAGGGCAATCAGCCCCAGCATTTT. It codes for CASSLVYPGTGKGNQPQHF.